What follows describes a single T cell receptor (beta chain). Its specificity is not known. Using its own MiXCR run on the RT-PCR reads, TCRdb lists one record per CDR3 protein. The sample holds 400,000 to 550,000 distinct CDR3 sequences, 25% seen once. The data were obtained in a study of response to subunit inactivated influenza vaccine. The V and J ends lost 8 bases and 0 bases respectively, with 10 bases between them. The CDR3 extends over 14 amino acids. The germline V gene has CDR1 MNHNS and CDR2 SASEGT. Study observations and caveats: The study's authors posited that every seasonal influenza vaccination enlists few new T cells.

The clonotype comes from a man aged 50 or older who received an inactivated influenza vaccine. J is TRBJ1-4 and V is TRBV6-1; no clear D gene. The sequencing used CD4+ T cells sorted from PBMCs, collected 5 days after vaccination. The CDR3, as DNA: TGTGCCAGCCTCGTGGGATCAACTAATGAAAAACTGTTTTTT. Translated, it gives CASLVGSTNEKLFF.